These T cell receptor beta chains were read from a single sample in a study of blood T cell repertoires in COVID-19. Sequencing was performed with immunoSEQ multiplex PCR; in TCRdb, only in-frame clones are kept and a portion is missing. Seen here are approximately 230,000 clones, approximately 90% observed once, and the top ten hold around 2.2%. Sequenced sample: peripheral blood. Receptor source: a man aged 25 to 40 who had recovered from COVID-19. The CDR3 runs from the conserved cysteine through the conserved F or W. D genes are given only for firm matches. Size is stated for part of the rows, as once, few or many counts, or as a class when the clone is expanded.

J: TRBJ1-5
V: TRBV5-5
D: TRBD1
size: few
DNA: TGTGCCAGCAGCATTAGGACAGGGGTCAATCAGCCCCAGCATTTT
CDR3: CASSIRTGVNQPQHF

J: TRBJ1-4
V: TRBV2
D: TRBD1
size: -
DNA: TGTGCCAGCAGTATACGAGGGACAGAAATAGATGAAAAACTGTTTTTT
CDR3: CASSIRGTEIDEKLFF

J: TRBJ2-7
V: TRBV14
D: -
size: -
DNA: TGTGCCAGCAGCCAAGAGCGCTACGAGCAGTACTTC
CDR3: CASSQERYEQYF

J: TRBJ1-4
V: TRBV5-1
D: TRBD1
size: -
DNA: TGCGCCAGCAGCTCCACAGGACAGGGGGCTAGTGAAAAACTGTTTTTT
CDR3: CASSSTGQGASEKLFF

J: TRBJ1-5
V: TRBV5-1
D: TRBD1
size: -
DNA: TGCGCCAGCAGCTTGGTTCGGACAGGGGATAGTAATAGCAATCAGCCCCAGCATTTT
CDR3: CASSLVRTGDSNSNQPQHF

J: TRBJ2-1
V: TRBV25-1
D: TRBD2
size: -
DNA: TGTGCCAGCAGTGACTTTACTAGCGGGGGGGCCTTAAATGAGCAGTTCTTC
CDR3: CASSDFTSGGALNEQFF

J: TRBJ1-4
V: TRBV4-3
D: -
size: -
DNA: TGCGCCAGCAGCCAAGATTCGGAGGGAGCAACTAATGAAAAACTGTTTTTT
CDR3: CASSQDSEGATNEKLFF

J: TRBJ2-5
V: TRBV13
D: -
size: -
DNA: TGTGCCAGCAGCTTTGGGGGGGCCGGGCCTAGGACCCAGTACTTC
CDR3: CASSFGGAGPRTQYF

J: TRBJ1-1
V: TRBV30
D: -
size: -
DNA: TGTGCCTGGGGCCAGGACAGTGGAGCTTTCTTT
CDR3: CAWGQDSGAFF

J: TRBJ2-3
V: TRBV19
D: TRBD2
size: -
DNA: TGTGCCAGTAAGGGGGTGGCGGGGGGATCGCCAGATACGCAGTATTTT
CDR3: CASKGVAGGSPDTQYF

J: TRBJ2-7
V: TRBV5-1
D: TRBD1
size: once
DNA: TGCGCCAGCAGCTTGGCCCAGGGGGCAAGCGAGCAGTACTTC
CDR3: CASSLAQGASEQYF

J: TRBJ1-2
V: TRBV5-4
D: -
size: -
DNA: TGTGCCAGCAGATCCGGGGGGGGCACAACTAACTATGGCTACACCTTC
CDR3: CASRSGGGTTNYGYTF

J: TRBJ2-3
V: TRBV3-1/TRBV3-2
D: -
size: -
DNA: TGTGCCAGCAGCCAAGAAACACAGGGCACAGATACGCAGTATTTT
CDR3: CASSQETQGTDTQYF

J: TRBJ1-5
V: TRBV5-8
D: -
size: few
DNA: TGTGCCAGCAGCTCACAGCCTAATCAGCCCCAGCATTTT
CDR3: CASSSQPNQPQHF

J: TRBJ1-5
V: TRBV7-2
D: TRBD1
size: -
DNA: TGTGCCAGCAGCCTGTGGGACAGCCGGGTGGGGAATCAGCCCCAGCATTTT
CDR3: CASSLWDSRVGNQPQHF

J: TRBJ1-4
V: TRBV12-2
D: -
size: -
DNA: TGTGCAAGTCGCTTAGGGCCCGGGGACAGGGGGCATGGGGGGCTCTCTGAAGGTTTT
CDR3: CASRLGPGDRGHGGLSEGF

J: TRBJ1-2
V: TRBV6-5
D: -
size: -
DNA: TGTGCCAGCAGTTACTCGATTTCCCAGGGAGGCTACACCTTC
CDR3: CASSYSISQGGYTF

J: TRBJ1-3
V: TRBV30
D: -
size: -
DNA: TGTGCCTGGAGTGTACCAGGGGCGATATCGGACACCATATATTTT
CDR3: CAWSVPGAISDTIYF

J: TRBJ2-7
V: TRBV30
D: -
size: -
DNA: TGTGCCTGGAGTTCGAGGTACGAGCAGTACTTC
CDR3: CAWSSRYEQYF

J: TRBJ1-5
V: TRBV6-2/TRBV6-3
D: -
size: -
DNA: TGTGCCAGCAGTCCCCCGGGTCACCCTAATAGCAATCAGCCCCAGCATTTT
CDR3: CASSPPGHPNSNQPQHF

J: TRBJ2-7
V: TRBV5-1
D: -
size: -
DNA: TGCGCCAGCAGGGAGGGAGACAACTACGAGCAGTACTTC
CDR3: CASREGDNYEQYF

J: TRBJ1-4
V: TRBV7-9
D: -
size: -
DNA: TGTGCCAGCAGCTTGAGGGCCACTAATGAAAAACTGTTTTTT
CDR3: CASSLRATNEKLFF

J: TRBJ1-2
V: TRBV6-2/TRBV6-3
D: -
size: -
DNA: TGTGCCAGCAGTTACTCGGGTAGCGGCTATGGCTACACCTTC
CDR3: CASSYSGSGYGYTF

J: TRBJ1-1
V: TRBV7-2
D: -
size: -
DNA: TGTGCCAGCAGCTTAGTGGGCAGGAACACTGAAGCTTTCTTT
CDR3: CASSLVGRNTEAFF

J: TRBJ2-7
V: TRBV15
D: TRBD2
size: -
DNA: TGTGCCACCAGCAGATTTATGACCGTAGCGGGGGGGTACGAGCAGTACTTC
CDR3: CATSRFMTVAGGYEQYF

J: TRBJ1-4
V: TRBV5-1
D: -
size: -
DNA: TGCGCCAGCAGCGTCGGGGGGAGTACTAATGAAAAACTGTTTTTT
CDR3: CASSVGGSTNEKLFF

J: TRBJ2-5
V: TRBV9
D: -
size: -
DNA: TGTGCCAGCAGCGTCGCGGGAGAGACCCAGTACTTC
CDR3: CASSVAGETQYF